This T cell receptor beta chain was recorded in a study of blood T cell repertoires in COVID-19. Across the whole study: Samples taken during acute and convalescent COVID-19 were collected in the United States, Italy and Spain.

This clone was detected once. Participant reports of clinical history set cohort assignment. V dropped 4 bases and J dropped 1 base, with 10 bases sitting between them. The germline V gene has CDR1 MDHEN and CDR2 SYDVKM. This CDR3 is 14 amino acids long. As processed by the authors: Reference gene primer amplification gave estimated nucleated cell counts. Only in-frame clones appear in the TCRdb table, and some are missing; sequencing was by immunoSEQ multiplex PCR. V and J calls and clone size come straight from that table; D and trimming were deduced from the DNA. The table lists some 300,000 clones, roughly nine tenths of them singletons, with roughly 2.9% in the top ten.

The TCR originated in a woman in her forties or fifties who had been exposed to COVID-19. Input material: PBMCs or T cells enriched from blood (not recorded which). The chain has TRBV28 and TRBJ1-1, with D possibly matching TRBD1 (6 bases). The CDR3, as DNA: TGTGCCAGCAGTTCAGGACAGACGAACACTGAAGCTTTCTTT. Protein: CASSSGQTNTEAFF.